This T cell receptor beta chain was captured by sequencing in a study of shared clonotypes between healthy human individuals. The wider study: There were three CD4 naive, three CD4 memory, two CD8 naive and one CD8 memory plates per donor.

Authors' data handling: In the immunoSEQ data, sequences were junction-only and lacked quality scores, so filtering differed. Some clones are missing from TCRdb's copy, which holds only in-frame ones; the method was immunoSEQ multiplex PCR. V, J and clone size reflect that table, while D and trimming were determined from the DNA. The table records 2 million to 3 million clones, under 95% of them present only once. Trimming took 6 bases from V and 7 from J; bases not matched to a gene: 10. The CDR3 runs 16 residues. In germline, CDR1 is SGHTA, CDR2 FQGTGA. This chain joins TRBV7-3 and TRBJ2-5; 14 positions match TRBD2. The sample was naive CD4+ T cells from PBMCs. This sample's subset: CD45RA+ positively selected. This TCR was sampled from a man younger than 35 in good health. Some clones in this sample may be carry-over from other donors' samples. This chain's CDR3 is CASSSLPGTSGGTQYF. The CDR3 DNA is TGTGCCAGCAGTTCCCTCCCCGGGACTAGCGGGGGGACCCAGTACTTC.